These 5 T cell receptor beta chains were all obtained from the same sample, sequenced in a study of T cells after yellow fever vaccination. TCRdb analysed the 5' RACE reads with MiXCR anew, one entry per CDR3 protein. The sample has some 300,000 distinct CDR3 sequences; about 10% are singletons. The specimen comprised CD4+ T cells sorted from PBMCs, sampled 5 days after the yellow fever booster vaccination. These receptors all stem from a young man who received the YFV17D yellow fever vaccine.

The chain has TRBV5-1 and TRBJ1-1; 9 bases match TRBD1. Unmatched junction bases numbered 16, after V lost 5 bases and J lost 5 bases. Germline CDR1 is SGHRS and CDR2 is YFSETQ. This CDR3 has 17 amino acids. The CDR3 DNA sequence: TGCGCCAGCAGGGGCCTATATCTGGGGACAGGGAAGACTGAAGCTTTCTTT. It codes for CASRGLYLGTGKTEAFF.

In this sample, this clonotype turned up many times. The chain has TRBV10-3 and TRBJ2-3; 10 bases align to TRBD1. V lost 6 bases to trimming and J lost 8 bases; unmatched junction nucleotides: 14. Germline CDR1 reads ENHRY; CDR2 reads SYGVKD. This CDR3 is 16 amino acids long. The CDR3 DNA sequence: TGTGCCATCAGCGATCCGGGACAGGGGTTTCTGGGTACGCAGTATTTT. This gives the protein CAISDPGQGFLGTQYF.

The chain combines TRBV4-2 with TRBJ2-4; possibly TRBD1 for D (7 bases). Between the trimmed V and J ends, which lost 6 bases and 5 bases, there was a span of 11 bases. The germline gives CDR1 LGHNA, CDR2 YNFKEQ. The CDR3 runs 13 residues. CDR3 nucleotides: TGTGCCAGCAGGGAGGGGGCGCAAAACATTCAGTACTTC. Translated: CASREGAQNIQYF.

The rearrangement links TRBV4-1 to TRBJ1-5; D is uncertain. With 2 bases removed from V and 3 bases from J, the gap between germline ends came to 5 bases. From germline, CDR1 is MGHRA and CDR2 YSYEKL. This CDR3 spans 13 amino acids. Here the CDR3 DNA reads TGCGCCAGCAGCCAACGCGTCAATCAGCCCCAGCATTTT. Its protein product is CASSQRVNQPQHF.

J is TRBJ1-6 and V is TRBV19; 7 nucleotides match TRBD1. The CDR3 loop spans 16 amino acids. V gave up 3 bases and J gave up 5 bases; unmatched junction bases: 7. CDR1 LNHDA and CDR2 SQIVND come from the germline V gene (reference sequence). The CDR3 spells CASSMGRGKDNSPLHF. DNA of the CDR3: TGTGCCAGTAGTATGGGCAGGGGGAAAGATAATTCACCCCTCCACTTT.